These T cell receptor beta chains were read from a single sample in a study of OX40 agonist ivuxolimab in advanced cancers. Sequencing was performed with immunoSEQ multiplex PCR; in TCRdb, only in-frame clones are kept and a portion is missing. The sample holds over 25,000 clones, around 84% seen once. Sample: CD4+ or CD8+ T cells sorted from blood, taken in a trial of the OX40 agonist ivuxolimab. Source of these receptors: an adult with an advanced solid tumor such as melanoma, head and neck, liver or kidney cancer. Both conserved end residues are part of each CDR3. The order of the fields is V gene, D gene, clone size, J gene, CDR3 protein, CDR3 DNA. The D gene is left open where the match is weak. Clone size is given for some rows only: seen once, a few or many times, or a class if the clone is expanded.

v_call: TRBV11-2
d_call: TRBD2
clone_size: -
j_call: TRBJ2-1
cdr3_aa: CASSQQPGGFNEQFF
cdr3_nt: TGTGCCAGCAGCCAACAGCCGGGGGGGTTCAATGAGCAGTTCTTC

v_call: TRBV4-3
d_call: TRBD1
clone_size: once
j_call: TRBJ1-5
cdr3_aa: CASSQDRRGAGGQPQHF
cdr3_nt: TGCGCCAGCAGCCAAGACCGCCGAGGGGCAGGGGGGCAGCCCCAGCATTTT

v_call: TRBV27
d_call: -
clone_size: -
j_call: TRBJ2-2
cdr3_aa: CASSLGNGELFF
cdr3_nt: TGTGCCAGCAGTTTGGGGAACGGGGAGCTGTTTTTT

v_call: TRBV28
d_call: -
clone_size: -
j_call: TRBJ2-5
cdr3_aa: CASRDFGTSETQYF
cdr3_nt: TGTGCCAGCAGAGATTTCGGGACTTCGGAGACCCAGTACTTC

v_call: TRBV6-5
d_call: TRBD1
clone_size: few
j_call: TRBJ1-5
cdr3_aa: CASSSTQQGASQPQHF
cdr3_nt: TGTGCCAGCAGTTCAACACAACAGGGGGCCAGTCAGCCCCAGCATTTT

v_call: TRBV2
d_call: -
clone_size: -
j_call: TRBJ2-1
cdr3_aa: CASRVRSENEQFF
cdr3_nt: TGTGCCAGCAGAGTACGGTCCGAAAATGAGCAGTTCTTC

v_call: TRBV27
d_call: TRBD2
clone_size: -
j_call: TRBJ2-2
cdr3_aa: CASSWRTSGDGELFF
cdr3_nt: TGTGCCAGCAGTTGGAGGACTAGCGGGGACGGGGAGCTGTTTTTT

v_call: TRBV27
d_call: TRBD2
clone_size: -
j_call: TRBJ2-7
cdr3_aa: CVSSGGWEQYF
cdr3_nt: TGTGTTAGCTCCGGGGGGTGGGAGCAGTACTTC

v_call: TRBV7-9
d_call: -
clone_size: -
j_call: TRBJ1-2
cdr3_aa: CASSYLGQFYGYTF
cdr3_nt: TGTGCCAGCAGTTACCTAGGACAGTTCTATGGCTACACCTTC

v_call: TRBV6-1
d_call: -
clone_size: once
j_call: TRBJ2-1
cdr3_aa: CASSTASSYNEQFF
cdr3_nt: TGTGCCAGCAGTACTGCTAGCTCCTACAATGAGCAGTTCTTC

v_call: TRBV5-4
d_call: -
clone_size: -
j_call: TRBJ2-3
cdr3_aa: CASSPLGTDTQYF
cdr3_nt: TGTGCCAGCAGCCCCCTAGGGACAGATACGCAGTATTTT

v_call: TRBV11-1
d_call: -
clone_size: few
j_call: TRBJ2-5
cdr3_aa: CASSFYGNSEVGETQYF
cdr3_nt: TGTGCCAGCAGCTTTTACGGCAATAGCGAGGTGGGAGAGACCCAGTACTTC

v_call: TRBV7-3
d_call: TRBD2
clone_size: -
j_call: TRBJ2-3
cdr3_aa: CASSTGTSGGAGDTQYF
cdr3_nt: TGTGCCAGCAGCACCGGGACTAGCGGGGGGGCCGGAGATACGCAGTATTTT

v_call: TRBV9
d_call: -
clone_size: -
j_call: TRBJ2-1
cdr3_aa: CASSTGGVYNEQFF
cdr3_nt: TGTGCCAGCAGCACAGGGGGGGTGTACAATGAGCAGTTCTTC

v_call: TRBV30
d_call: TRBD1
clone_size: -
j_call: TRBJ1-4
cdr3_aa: CAWSRQGSEKLFF
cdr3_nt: TGTGCCTGGAGTCGACAGGGATCGGAAAAACTGTTTTTT

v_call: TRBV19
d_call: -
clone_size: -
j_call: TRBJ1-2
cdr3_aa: CASSIEGTSLYGYTF
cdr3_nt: TGTGCCAGTAGTATAGAGGGGACCTCCCTCTATGGCTACACCTTC

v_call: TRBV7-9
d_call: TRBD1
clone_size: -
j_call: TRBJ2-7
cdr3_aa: CASSSRTGGVGYEQYF
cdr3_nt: TGTGCCAGCAGCTCCCGGACAGGGGGCGTCGGGTACGAGCAGTACTTC

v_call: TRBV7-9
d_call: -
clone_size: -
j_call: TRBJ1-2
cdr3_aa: CASSLGGHHPDGYTF
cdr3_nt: TGTGCCAGCAGCTTAGGGGGACATCATCCCGATGGCTACACCTTC

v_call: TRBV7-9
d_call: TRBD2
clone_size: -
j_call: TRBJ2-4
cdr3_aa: CASTSRTSGSANIQYF
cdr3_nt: TGTGCCAGCACTTCTAGGACTAGCGGGAGCGCAAACATTCAGTACTTC

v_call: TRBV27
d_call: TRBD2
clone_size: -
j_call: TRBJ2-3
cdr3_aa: CASRPTAGDGPDTQYF
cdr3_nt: TGTGCCAGCAGACCAACAGCGGGAGATGGGCCAGATACGCAGTATTTT

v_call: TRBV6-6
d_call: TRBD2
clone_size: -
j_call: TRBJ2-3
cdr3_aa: CASSPLGRADTQYF
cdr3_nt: TGTGCCAGCAGTCCCTTGGGGAGGGCAGATACGCAGTATTTT

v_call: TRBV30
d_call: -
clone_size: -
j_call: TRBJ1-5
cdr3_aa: CAWRDDGSNQPQHF
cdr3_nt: TGTGCCTGGAGGGACGACGGTTCCAATCAGCCCCAGCATTTT

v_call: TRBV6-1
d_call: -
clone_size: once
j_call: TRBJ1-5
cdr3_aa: CASRSTDSNQPQHF
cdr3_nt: TGTGCCAGCAGATCGACAGATAGCAATCAGCCCCAGCATTTT

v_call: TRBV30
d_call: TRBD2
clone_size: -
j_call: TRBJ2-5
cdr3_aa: CAWSYSGGPQETQYF
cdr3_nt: TGTGCCTGGAGTTATAGCGGGGGGCCCCAAGAGACCCAGTACTTC

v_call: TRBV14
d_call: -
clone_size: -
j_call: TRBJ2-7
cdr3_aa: CASSHAYEQYF
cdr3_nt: TGTGCCAGCAGCCACGCCTACGAGCAGTACTTC

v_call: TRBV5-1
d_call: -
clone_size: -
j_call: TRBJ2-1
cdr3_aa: CASSHTREPPYNEQFF
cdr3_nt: TGCGCCAGCAGCCACACCCGGGAGCCTCCCTACAATGAGCAGTTCTTC

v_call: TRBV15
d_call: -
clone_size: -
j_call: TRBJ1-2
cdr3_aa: CATSRDTGGGYTF
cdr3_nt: TGTGCCACCAGCAGAGATACAGGAGGAGGCTACACCTTC

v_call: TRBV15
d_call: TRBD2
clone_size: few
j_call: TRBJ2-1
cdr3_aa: CATSRAREGLYNEQFF
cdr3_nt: TGTGCCACCAGCAGAGCCCGGGAGGGCTTGTACAATGAGCAGTTCTTC

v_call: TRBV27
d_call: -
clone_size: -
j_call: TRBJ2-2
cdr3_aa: CASSLSGRAGELFF
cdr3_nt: TGTGCCAGCAGTTTGTCAGGGCGGGCCGGGGAGCTGTTTTTT

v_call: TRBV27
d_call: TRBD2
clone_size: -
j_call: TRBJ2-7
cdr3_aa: CASSLSQRLAGGEQYF
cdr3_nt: TGTGCCAGCAGTTTAAGTCAGCGTCTAGCGGGAGGTGAGCAGTACTTC

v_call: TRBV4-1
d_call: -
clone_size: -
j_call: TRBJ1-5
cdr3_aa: CASSQADYSNQPQHF
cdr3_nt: TGCGCCAGCAGCCAAGCGGATTATAGCAATCAGCCCCAGCATTTT

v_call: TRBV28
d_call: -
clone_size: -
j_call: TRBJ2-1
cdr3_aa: CASSLLLQGYNEQFF
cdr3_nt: TGTGCCAGCAGTTTACTCCTACAGGGTTACAATGAGCAGTTCTTC

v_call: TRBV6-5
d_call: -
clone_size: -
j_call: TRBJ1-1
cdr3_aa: CASSLGPEAFF
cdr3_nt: TGTGCCAGCAGTTTAGGGCCTGAAGCTTTCTTT

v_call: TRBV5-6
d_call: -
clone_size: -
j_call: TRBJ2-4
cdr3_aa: CASSSRTRVESTKNIQYF
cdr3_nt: TGTGCCAGCAGCTCACGCACTAGGGTAGAGAGTACCAAAAACATTCAGTACTTC

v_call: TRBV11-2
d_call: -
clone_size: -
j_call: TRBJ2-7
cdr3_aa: CASSLQSYEQYF
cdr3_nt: TGTGCCAGCAGCTTACAGTCCTACGAGCAGTACTTC

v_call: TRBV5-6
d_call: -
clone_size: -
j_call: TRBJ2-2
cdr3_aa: CASSRPGGLFF
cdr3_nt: TGTGCCAGCAGCCGGCCCGGGGGGCTGTTTTTT

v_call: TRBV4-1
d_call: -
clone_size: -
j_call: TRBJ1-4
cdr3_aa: CASSLRGDTLATNEKLFF
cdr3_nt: TGCGCCAGCAGCCTTAGAGGCGACACCCTTGCAACTAATGAAAAACTGTTTTTT

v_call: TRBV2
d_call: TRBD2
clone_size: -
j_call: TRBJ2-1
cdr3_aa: CASSEGTSGRWNEQFF
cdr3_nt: TGTGCCAGCAGTGAAGGGACTAGCGGGAGATGGAATGAGCAGTTCTTC

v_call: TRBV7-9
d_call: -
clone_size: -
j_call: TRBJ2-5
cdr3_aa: CASSSPSGSQETQYF
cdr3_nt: TGTGCCAGCAGCTCCCCGTCGGGCAGCCAAGAGACCCAGTACTTC

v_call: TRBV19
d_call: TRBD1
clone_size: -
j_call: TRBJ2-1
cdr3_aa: CASSIVQGANEQFF
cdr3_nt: TGTGCCAGTAGTATAGTGCAGGGGGCCAATGAGCAGTTCTTC

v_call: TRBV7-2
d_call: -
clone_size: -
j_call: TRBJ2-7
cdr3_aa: CASSLRVDEQYF
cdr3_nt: TGTGCCAGCAGCCTCAGGGTGGACGAGCAGTACTTC

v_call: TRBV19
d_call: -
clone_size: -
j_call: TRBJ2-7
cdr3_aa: CASTRVGGGYEQYF
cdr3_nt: TGTGCCAGTACCCGAGTCGGTGGCGGCTACGAGCAGTACTTC

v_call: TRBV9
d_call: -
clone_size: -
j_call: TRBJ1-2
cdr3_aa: CASTPGYTF
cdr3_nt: TGTGCCAGCACCCCTGGCTACACCTTC

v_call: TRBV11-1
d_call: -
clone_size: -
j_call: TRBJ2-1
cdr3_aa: CASSLALGGANEQFF
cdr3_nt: TGTGCCAGCAGCTTAGCGCTGGGGGGGGCGAATGAGCAGTTCTTC

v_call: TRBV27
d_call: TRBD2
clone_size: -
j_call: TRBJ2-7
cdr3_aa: CASSLVASGSGLREQYF
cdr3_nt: TGTGCCAGCAGTTTAGTGGCTAGCGGGAGTGGATTGAGGGAGCAGTACTTC

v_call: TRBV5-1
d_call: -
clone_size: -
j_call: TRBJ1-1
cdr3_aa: CASSLVGMGSDTEAFF
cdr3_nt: TGCGCCAGCAGCTTGGTTGGTATGGGGTCTGACACTGAAGCTTTCTTT

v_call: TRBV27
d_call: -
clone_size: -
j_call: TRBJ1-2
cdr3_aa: CASSFRSGAGYTF
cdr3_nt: TGTGCCAGCAGTTTTAGGTCCGGGGCGGGCTACACCTTC

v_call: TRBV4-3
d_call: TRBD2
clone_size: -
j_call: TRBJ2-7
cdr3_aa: CASSQDSGGGLYEQYF
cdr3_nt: TGCGCCAGCAGCCAAGATAGCGGGGGCGGCCTCTACGAGCAGTACTTC

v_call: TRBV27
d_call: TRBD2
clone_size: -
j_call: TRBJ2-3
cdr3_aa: CASRLAGEADTQYF
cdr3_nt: TGTGCCAGCAGACTAGCGGGAGAGGCAGATACGCAGTATTTT

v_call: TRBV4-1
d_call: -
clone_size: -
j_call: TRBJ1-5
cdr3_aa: CASSPWPSLNQPQHF
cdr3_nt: TGCGCCAGCAGCCCGTGGCCCAGCCTCAATCAGCCCCAGCATTTT

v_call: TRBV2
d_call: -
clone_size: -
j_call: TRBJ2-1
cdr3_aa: CASSGLDGGDEQFF
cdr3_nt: TGTGCCAGCAGTGGGCTCGATGGTGGCGATGAGCAGTTCTTC

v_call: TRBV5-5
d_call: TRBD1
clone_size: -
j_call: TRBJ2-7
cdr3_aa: CASRSGDRNIYEQYF
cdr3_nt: TGTGCCAGCAGATCCGGGGACAGGAACATCTACGAGCAGTACTTC

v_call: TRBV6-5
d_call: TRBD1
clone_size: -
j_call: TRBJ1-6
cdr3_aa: CASSYSGSGTALHF
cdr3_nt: TGTGCCAGCAGTTACTCGGGTTCCGGGACAGCCCTCCACTTT